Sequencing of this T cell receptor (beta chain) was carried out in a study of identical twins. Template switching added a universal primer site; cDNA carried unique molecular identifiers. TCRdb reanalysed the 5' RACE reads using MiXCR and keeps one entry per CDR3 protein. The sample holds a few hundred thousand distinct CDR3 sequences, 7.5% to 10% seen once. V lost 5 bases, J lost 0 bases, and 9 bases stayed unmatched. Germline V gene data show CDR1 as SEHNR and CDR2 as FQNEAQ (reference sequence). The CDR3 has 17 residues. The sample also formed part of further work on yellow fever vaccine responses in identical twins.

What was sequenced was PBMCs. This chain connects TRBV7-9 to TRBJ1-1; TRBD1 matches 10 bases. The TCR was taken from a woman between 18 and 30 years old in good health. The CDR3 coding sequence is TGTGCCAGCAGCCCGCGGGGACAGGGGTTTATGAACACTGAAGCTTTCTTT. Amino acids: CASSPRGQGFMNTEAFF.